Below, one T cell receptor beta chain is given with its context. This entry belongs to a study of blood T cell repertoires in COVID-19. Study-level information: COVID-19 samples, acute and convalescent, were from the United States, Italy and Spain.

Authors' methods: Estimation of nucleated cell counts relied on the amplification of reference gene primers. TCRdb keeps only in-frame clones here, not all; method: immunoSEQ multiplex PCR. The V and J calls and clone size were taken over from that table, and D and trimming were inferred from the DNA. The data hold 200,000 or so clones, with roughly 82% observed a single time. Germline CDR1 and CDR2: LGHDT and YNNKEL (reference sequence). The V segment lost 0 bases and the J segment 11 bases; nucleotides outside the gene matches: 10. The CDR3 has 16 residues. Sample: peripheral blood. The chain couples TRBV3-1 (or the pseudogene TRBV3-2) to TRBJ1-6, with 7 bases lining up with TRBD1. This clonotype originated in a woman aged 25-40 years with acute or convalescent COVID-19. The CDR3 spells CASSQDPGGSVTPLHF. DNA of the CDR3: TGTGCCAGCAGCCAAGATCCAGGGGGAAGTGTGACACCCCTCCACTTT.